One sample yielded the 9 T cell receptor beta chains listed below, sequenced in a study of shared clonotypes between healthy human individuals. In the naive CD8 group, cells lacked CD45RO and were positively selected for CCR7, so terminally differentiated effector memory CD45RA+ cells were left out. Libraries were prepared by immunoSEQ multiplex PCR; TCRdb keeps only in-frame clonotypes and omits some of them. The sample includes over 2 million clones, about 95% of them seen just once. The source material was naive CD8+ T cells sorted from blood. Receptors were obtained from a man aged 18-30 years in good health.

The V call is TRBV14, the J call TRBJ1-4; D not resolved. This CDR3 is built from 13 residues. Germline V CDR1 and CDR2: SGHDN, FVKESK. Trimming stripped 0 bases from V and 7 bases from J, with 6 bases between. DNA of the CDR3: TGTGCCAGCAGCCAAGATCCTAGTGAAAAACTGTTTTTT. Its translation: CASSQDPSEKLFF.

This sequence joins TRBV15 and TRBJ2-3; D is perhaps TRBD2 (7 bases). The CDR3 loop spans 15 amino acids. Germline V CDR1 and CDR2: LNHNV, YYDKDF (reference sequence). Trimming left V 8 bases short and J 0 bases short, with 15 bases between. DNA for the CDR3: TGTGCCACCGGGGGGGCAGTTACTAGCACAGATACGCAGTATTTT. Translating it yields CATGGAVTSTDTQYF.

A note on this clone: The sample carries other DNA sequences with the same CDR3. The chain uses TRBV4-3 and TRBJ2-3; TRBD2 is a possible D gene (5 bases). V lost 0 bases, J lost 3 bases, and 7 bases lay in between. In germline, CDR1 is LGHNA, CDR2 YSLEER. The CDR3 totals 14 residues. Here the CDR3 DNA reads TGCGCCAGCAGCCAAGATTGGGAGACAGATACGCAGTATTTT. Translation: CASSQDWETDTQYF.

The rearrangement links TRBV30 to TRBJ2-1; the D call may be TRBD1 or TRBD2 (5 bases each). Per germline, CDR1 GTSNPN and CDR2 SVGIG (reference sequence). V lost 7 bases, J lost 3 bases, and 16 bases lay in between. The CDR3 is made up of 14 amino acids. CDR3 DNA: TGTGCCTTGCTACTCCGGGACCGCTACAATGAGCAGTTCTTC. The encoded protein is CALLLRDRYNEQFF.

V gene TRBV2 combines with J gene TRBJ1-2; TRBD1 might be the D (6 bases). The CDR3 length is 14 residues. Trimming stripped 7 bases from V and 5 bases from J, with 17 bases between. Germline V gene lookup returns CDR1 SNHLY and CDR2 FYNNEI. CDR3 nucleotide sequence: TGTGCCAGCACCCAAGGGGGTACGCTTTATGGCTACACCTTC. Protein product: CASTQGGTLYGYTF. Filled out from reference TRBV2 and TRBJ1-2, the complete variable domain reads EPEVTQTPSHQVTQMGQEVILRCVPISNHLYFYWYRQILGQKVEFLVSFYNNEISEKSEIFDDQFSVERPDGSNFTLKIRSTKLEDSAMYFCASTQGGTLYGYTFGSGTRLTVV.

This chain uses TRBV6-5 with TRBJ2-5; TRBD2 matches 9 bases. The CDR3 totals 16 residues. Per germline, CDR1 MNHEY and CDR2 SVGAGI. Trimming at V came to 0 bases and at J to 3 bases, leaving 5 bases not matched to a gene. The CDR3 coding sequence is TGTGCCAGCAGTTACTCTGGCGGGAGGGGGGAAGAGACCCAGTACTTC. As protein: CASSYSGGRGEETQYF.

This clone was observed once. V is TRBV28 and J is TRBJ2-7; D is tentatively TRBD1 or TRBD2 (5 bases each). The CDR3 runs to 14 residues. The germline V gene has CDR1 MDHEN and CDR2 SYDVKM. Trimming pared 7 bases from V and 3 bases from J, leaving 16 bases between. Written as DNA, the CDR3 is TGTGCCAGCACCCCCCCGGGGCAACTCTACGAGCAGTACTTC. Amino acid sequence: CASTPPGQLYEQYF.

The chain combines TRBV4-3 with TRBJ2-1; no firm D call. The ends were cut back, 0 bases at V and 0 bases at J, with 12 bases in the middle. CDR1 LGHNA and CDR2 YSLEER come from the germline V gene. The CDR3 is 17 amino acids. This chain's CDR3 is CASSQDGLGNSYNEQFF. DNA for the CDR3: TGCGCCAGCAGCCAAGATGGGCTAGGGAACTCCTACAATGAGCAGTTCTTC.

The chain employs TRBV11-2 and TRBJ2-1, with D possibly being TRBD1 (6 bases). The CDR3 extends over 18 amino acids. Germline V lookup: CDR1 SGHAT, CDR2 FQNNGV. Between the trimmed V and J ends, which lost 0 bases and 0 bases, there was a span of 15 bases. The CDR3 reads CASSLDQGRISSYNEQFF. CDR3 DNA sequence: TGTGCCAGCAGCTTAGATCAGGGGCGGATTAGCTCCTACAATGAGCAGTTCTTC.